This T cell receptor (beta chain) was sequenced during a study of CD8 T cells in Susac syndrome. TCR beta sequencing was performed on blood CD8+ and CD4+ T cells. TEMRA cells were enriched by FACS, while CD8+ and CD4+ T cells were obtained through a negative isolation that was performed magnetically. Germline V gene sequence: CDR1 ENHRY, CDR2 SYGVKD. V lost 1 base to trimming and J lost 7 bases, with 14 bases between them. CDR3 length: 16 residues. The RNA, about 0.5 to 1 ug, was put through reverse transcription using random hexamers. Amplification of the TCR beta CDR3 was carried out by immunoSEQ multiplex PCR, which spanned a total of 54 Vbeta and 13 Jbeta segments. TCRdb re-analysed the immunoSEQ multiplex PCR reads in MiXCR, keeping a single row per CDR3 protein. The sample lists approximately 200,000 distinct CDR3 sequences; over 90% were seen once.

This TCR was sampled from a human donor with multiple sclerosis. V and J are TRBV10-3 and TRBJ1-6; D is perhaps TRBD1 (6 bases). The sample comprised CD4+ T cells from PBMCs. CDR3 nucleotide sequence: TGTGCCATCAGTGAGTTGGCAGGGGAAGGAAATTCACCCCTCCACTTT. It is translated as CAISELAGEGNSPLHF.